One sample yielded the 20 T cell receptor beta chains listed below, sequenced in a study of identical twins. TCRdb used MiXCR to reprocess the 5' RACE reads, holding one entry per CDR3 protein. The repertoire holds 600,000 to 700,000 distinct CDR3 sequences, with over 20% as singletons. These records were also assigned to another study, of T cells expressing NK-cell markers.

The specimen sequenced was PBMCs. The receptor source for this set is a woman under 30 in good health.

This clonotype has just a few counts. The chain couples TRBV6-5 to TRBJ2-1, with 8 bases lining up with TRBD2. J gave up 2 bases and V 3 bases, and 9 bases lay outside the gene matches. Germline V gives CDR1 MNHEY, CDR2 SVGAGI. This CDR3 region has 17 residues. The CDR3 bases are TGTGCCAGCAGTTATTACGGGGGGGCCACACCCTACAATGAGCAGTTCTTC. This sequence encodes CASSYYGGATPYNEQFF.

The CDR3 is CASSPWTGGKNEQFF. The CDR3 bases are TGTGCCAGCAGTCCATGGACAGGGGGTAAAAATGAGCAGTTCTTC. The rearrangement uses TRBV12-3 or TRBV12-4 and TRBJ2-1; 10 bases align to TRBD1. The junction had 8 bases not matched to a gene; V was cut back by 5 bases and J by 7 bases. The CDR3 runs to 15 residues.

The chain recombines TRBV7-2 with TRBJ2-2; D is uncertain. The CDR3 loop spans 13 amino acids. The germline V gene has CDR1 SGHTA and CDR2 FQGNSA. V was cut by 5 bases and J by 3 bases, with 7 bases left in between. The CDR3 coding sequence is TGTGCCAGCAGCATCCTTTACACCGGGGAGCTGTTTTTT. Translated, it gives CASSILYTGELFF.

This clonotype was observed a few times. The chain carries TRBV27 and TRBJ2-7; 11 positions agree with TRBD2. V shed 5 bases, J shed 4 bases, and the junction held 4 bases outside the gene matches. Germline V gene lookup returns CDR1 MNHEY and CDR2 SMNVEV (reference sequence). CDR3 length equals 14 residues. CDR3 sequence reads: CASSHRLAGYEQYF. The CDR3 coding sequence is TGTGCCAGCAGTCACCGACTAGCGGGGTACGAGCAGTACTTC.

The genes are TRBV20-1 and TRBJ1-2; 7 positions agree with TRBD1. CDR3 size: 13 residues. Per the germline V gene, CDR1 is DFQATT and CDR2 is SNEGSKA (reference sequence). J lost 5 bases, V lost 2 bases, and 5 bases had no gene match. The DNA of the CDR3 is TGCAGTGCTAGACATACAGGGGAATATGGCTACACCTTC. Protein sequence: CSARHTGEYGYTF.

This clonotype came up a few times. The J gene is TRBJ1-3, the V gene TRBV20-1; 9 bases line up with TRBD1. This CDR3 is 17 amino acids long. In germline, CDR1 is DFQATT, CDR2 SNEGSKA (reference sequence). Trimming removed 4 bases from V and 6 bases from J; junction bases left unmatched: 16. As DNA, the CDR3 is TGCAGTGCTAAAAAACCTTTCCGGGACAGGGAGGAAAACACCATATATTTT. This translates into CSAKKPFRDREENTIYF.

This clonotype has only a few counts. V usage is TRBV12-3 or TRBV12-4 and J usage is TRBJ2-3, with D possibly called TRBD1 or TRBD2 (6 bases each). The CDR3 runs 17 residues. Trimming removed 4 bases at V and 2 bases at J, with 19 bases between. CDR3 loop: CASSSTLRGRITDTQYF. CDR3 in DNA: TGTGCCAGCAGTTCCACATTAAGGGGGAGGATCACAGATACGCAGTATTTT.

CDR3 coding DNA: TGTGCCAGCAGCCGGACAGGGTTACAGCCCCAGCATTTT. Translating it yields CASSRTGLQPQHF. The gene calls are TRBV6-1 and TRBJ1-5, with 8 bases that match TRBD1. CDR1 MNHNS and CDR2 SASEGT come from the germline V gene. CDR3 length: 13 amino acids. With 6 bases clipped from V and 7 bases from J, the junction kept 5 bases outside the gene matches.

This chain joins TRBV4-3 and TRBJ2-2; D is ambiguous. The V end lost 0 bases, the J end lost 4 bases, and 9 bases lay between the germline ends. The germline V gene has CDR1 LGHNA and CDR2 YSLEER. The CDR3 extends over 15 amino acids. CDR3: CASSQEGRATGELFF. The CDR3 region has the DNA TGCGCCAGCAGCCAAGAAGGAAGGGCCACCGGGGAGCTGTTTTTT.

This chain uses TRBV7-9 with TRBJ2-1; no clear D. Germline values: CDR1 SEHNR, CDR2 FQNEAQ (reference sequence). The CDR3 runs to 13 residues. The V end lost 2 bases, the J end lost 8 bases, and 10 bases lay between the germline ends. For the CDR3, the DNA is TGTGCCAGCAGCTTAAGGGCTCCGGATGAGCAGTTCTTC. Protein sequence: CASSLRAPDEQFF.

This clonotype has at least ten counts. The rearrangement uses TRBV20-1 and TRBJ2-1; 10 positions match TRBD2. The CDR3 has 15 amino acids. With V trimmed by 2 bases and J by 8 bases, 9 bases remained unmatched. Germline V gene lookup returns CDR1 DFQATT and CDR2 SNEGSKA (reference sequence). This CDR3 reads CSARSGLAASYEQFF. DNA for the CDR3: TGCAGTGCTAGATCTGGACTAGCGGCCTCCTATGAGCAGTTCTTC.

The rearrangement links TRBV20-1 to TRBJ1-4; D perhaps matches TRBD1 (6 bases). CDR1 DFQATT and CDR2 SNEGSKA come from the germline V gene (reference sequence). This CDR3 contains 13 residues. Trimming removed 5 bases from V and 7 bases from J, with 14 bases in between. The DNA of the CDR3 is TGCAGTGCTGAAGACAGGAGCGGTGAAAAACTGTTTTTT. Translating it yields CSAEDRSGEKLFF.

The V gene is TRBV12-3 or TRBV12-4, the J gene TRBJ1-2; TRBD1 matches 9 bases. The V segment lost 5 bases and the J segment 2 bases; nucleotides outside the gene matches: 3. The CDR3 runs 14 residues. The CDR3 sequence: CASSRQGENYGYTF. As DNA, the CDR3 is TGTGCCAGCAGTCGACAGGGGGAGAACTATGGCTACACCTTC.

The chain carries TRBV11-2 and TRBJ2-4; no clear D. Germline CDR1 and CDR2: SGHAT and FQNNGV. The CDR3 sequence is 12 residues long. V was clipped by 2 bases and J by 5 bases, with 4 bases between them. As DNA, the CDR3 is TGTGCCAGCAGCTTACCCCAAAACATTCAGTACTTC. Protein: CASSLPQNIQYF.

The chain uses TRBV10-3 and TRBJ2-7; 7 bases are shared with TRBD1. After removal of 6 bases from V and 2 bases from J, the junction contained 4 bases not matched to a gene. The CDR3 sequence is 13 residues long. CDR1 is ENHRY, CDR2 SYGVKD, per germline. The CDR3 coding sequence is TGTGCCATCAGCACCGGGACAGCCTACGAGCAGTACTTC. Amino acid sequence: CAISTGTAYEQYF.

A few counts support this clonotype. V is TRBV5-1 and J is TRBJ2-2, with 7 bases that match TRBD2. CDR1 is SGHRS and CDR2 is YFSETQ in the germline V gene. With V trimmed by 3 bases and J by 5 bases, 4 bases remained unmatched. The CDR3 loop spans 14 amino acids. The DNA for the CDR3 is TGCGCCAGCAGCTCCCAGGGAGGGACCGGGGAGCTGTTTTTT. Protein: CASSSQGGTGELFF.

V is TRBV2 and J is TRBJ2-3; D gene unclear. The germline V gene encodes CDR1 SNHLY and CDR2 FYNNEI. V was pared by 3 bases and J by 1 base, with 11 bases between. This CDR3 region has 15 residues. The CDR3 spells CASSEGPGRTDTQYF. In nucleotides, the CDR3 is TGTGCCAGCAGTGAGGGTCCCGGTCGCACAGATACGCAGTATTTT.

The sample holds many counts of this clonotype. This chain uses TRBV27 with TRBJ2-1, with D tentatively TRBD2 (6 bases). The CDR3 sequence is 14 residues long. Trimming cost V 8 bases and J 5 bases, with 16 bases left between them. Germline V gene sequence: CDR1 MNHEY, CDR2 SMNVEV (reference sequence). DNA of the CDR3: TGTGCCAGCTGTCGGGGGTCCCCCCACAATGAGCAGTTCTTC. This encodes CASCRGSPHNEQFF.

There are a few counts of this clonotype. The rearrangement joins TRBV20-1 to TRBJ2-3; maybe TRBD2 (6 bases). The CDR3 has 11 residues. Germline V lookup: CDR1 DFQATT, CDR2 SNEGSKA (reference sequence). CDR3 protein: CSGDFTDTQYF. CDR3 bases: TGCAGCGGGGACTTTACAGATACGCAGTATTTT.

In this sample, this clonotype turned up a few times. J is TRBJ2-3 and V is TRBV10-3, with a weak D call TRBD1 (5 bases). Germline V lookup: CDR1 ENHRY, CDR2 SYGVKD. CDR3 size: 12 residues. Trimming cost V 11 bases and J 0 bases, with 9 bases left between them. CDR3 nucleotides: TGTGCCGTGGGGCTTAGCACAGATACGCAGTATTTT. It specifies CAVGLSTDTQYF.